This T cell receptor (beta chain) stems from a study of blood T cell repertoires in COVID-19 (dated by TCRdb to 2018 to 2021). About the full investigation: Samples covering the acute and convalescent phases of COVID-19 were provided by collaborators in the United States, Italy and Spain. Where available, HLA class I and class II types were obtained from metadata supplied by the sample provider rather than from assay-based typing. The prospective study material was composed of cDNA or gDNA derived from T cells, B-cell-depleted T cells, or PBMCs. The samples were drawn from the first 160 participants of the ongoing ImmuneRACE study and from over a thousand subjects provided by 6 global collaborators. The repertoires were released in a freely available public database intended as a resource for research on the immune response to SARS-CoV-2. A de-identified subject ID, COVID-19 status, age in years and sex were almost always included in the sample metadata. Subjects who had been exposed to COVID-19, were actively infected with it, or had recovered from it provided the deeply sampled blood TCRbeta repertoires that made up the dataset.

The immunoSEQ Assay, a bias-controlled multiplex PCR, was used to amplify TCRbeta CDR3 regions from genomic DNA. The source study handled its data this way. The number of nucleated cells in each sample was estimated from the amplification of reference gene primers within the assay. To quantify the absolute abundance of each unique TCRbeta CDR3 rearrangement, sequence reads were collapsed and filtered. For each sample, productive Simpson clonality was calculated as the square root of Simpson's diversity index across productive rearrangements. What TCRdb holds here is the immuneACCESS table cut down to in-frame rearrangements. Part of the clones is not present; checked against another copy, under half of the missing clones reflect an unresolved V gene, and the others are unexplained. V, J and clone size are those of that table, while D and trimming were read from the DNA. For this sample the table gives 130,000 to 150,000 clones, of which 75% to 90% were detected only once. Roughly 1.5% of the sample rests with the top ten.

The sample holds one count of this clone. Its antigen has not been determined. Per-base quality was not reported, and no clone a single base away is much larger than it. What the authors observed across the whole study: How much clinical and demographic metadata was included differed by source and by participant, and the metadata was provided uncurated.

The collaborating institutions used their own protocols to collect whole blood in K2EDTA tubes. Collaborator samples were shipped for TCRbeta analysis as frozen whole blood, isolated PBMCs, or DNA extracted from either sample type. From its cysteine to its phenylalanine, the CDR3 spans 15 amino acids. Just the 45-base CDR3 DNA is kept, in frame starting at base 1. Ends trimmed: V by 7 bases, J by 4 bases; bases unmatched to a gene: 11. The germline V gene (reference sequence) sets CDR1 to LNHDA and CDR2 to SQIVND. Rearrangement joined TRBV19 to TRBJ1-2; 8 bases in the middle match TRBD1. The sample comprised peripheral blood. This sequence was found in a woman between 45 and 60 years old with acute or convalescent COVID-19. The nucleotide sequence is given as TGTGCCAGTACCACCGGGACAGGCCAAGGCTATGGCTACACCTTC. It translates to CASTTGTGQGYGYTF.